Below, one T cell receptor beta chain is given with its context. This CDR3 region has 14 residues. J lost 3 bases, V lost 7 bases, and 5 bases had no gene match. Germline-derived CDR1 and CDR2 are KGHDR and SFDVKD. This entry is derived from a study of T cell repertoires in cytomegalovirus infection. TCRdb itself ran the reads through MiXCR, one entry per CDR3 protein. The sample gives approximately 750,000 distinct CDR3 sequences, approximately 40% of which show up once; around 2.8% is in the top ten. Source material: PBMCs. V is TRBV24-1 and J is TRBJ2-7, with TRBD1 matching 10 bases. The receptor comes from a human donor in good health (CMV status not recorded). Some clones in this sample may be carry-over from other donors' samples. The CDR3 loop reads CATRPGQGIYEQYF. Written as DNA, the CDR3 is TGTGCCACCAGGCCGGGACAGGGGATCTACGAGCAGTACTTC.